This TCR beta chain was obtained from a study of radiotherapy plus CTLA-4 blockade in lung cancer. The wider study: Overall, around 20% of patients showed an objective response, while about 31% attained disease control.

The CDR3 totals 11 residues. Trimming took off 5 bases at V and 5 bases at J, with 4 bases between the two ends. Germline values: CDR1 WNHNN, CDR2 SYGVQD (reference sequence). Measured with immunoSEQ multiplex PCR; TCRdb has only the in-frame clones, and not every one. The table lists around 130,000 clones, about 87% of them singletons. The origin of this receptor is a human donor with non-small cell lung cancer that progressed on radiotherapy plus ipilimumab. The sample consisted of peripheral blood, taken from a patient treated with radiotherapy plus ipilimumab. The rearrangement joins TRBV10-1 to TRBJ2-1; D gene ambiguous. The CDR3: CASSQDNEQFF. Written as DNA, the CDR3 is TGCGCCAGCAGTCAGGACAATGAGCAGTTCTTC.